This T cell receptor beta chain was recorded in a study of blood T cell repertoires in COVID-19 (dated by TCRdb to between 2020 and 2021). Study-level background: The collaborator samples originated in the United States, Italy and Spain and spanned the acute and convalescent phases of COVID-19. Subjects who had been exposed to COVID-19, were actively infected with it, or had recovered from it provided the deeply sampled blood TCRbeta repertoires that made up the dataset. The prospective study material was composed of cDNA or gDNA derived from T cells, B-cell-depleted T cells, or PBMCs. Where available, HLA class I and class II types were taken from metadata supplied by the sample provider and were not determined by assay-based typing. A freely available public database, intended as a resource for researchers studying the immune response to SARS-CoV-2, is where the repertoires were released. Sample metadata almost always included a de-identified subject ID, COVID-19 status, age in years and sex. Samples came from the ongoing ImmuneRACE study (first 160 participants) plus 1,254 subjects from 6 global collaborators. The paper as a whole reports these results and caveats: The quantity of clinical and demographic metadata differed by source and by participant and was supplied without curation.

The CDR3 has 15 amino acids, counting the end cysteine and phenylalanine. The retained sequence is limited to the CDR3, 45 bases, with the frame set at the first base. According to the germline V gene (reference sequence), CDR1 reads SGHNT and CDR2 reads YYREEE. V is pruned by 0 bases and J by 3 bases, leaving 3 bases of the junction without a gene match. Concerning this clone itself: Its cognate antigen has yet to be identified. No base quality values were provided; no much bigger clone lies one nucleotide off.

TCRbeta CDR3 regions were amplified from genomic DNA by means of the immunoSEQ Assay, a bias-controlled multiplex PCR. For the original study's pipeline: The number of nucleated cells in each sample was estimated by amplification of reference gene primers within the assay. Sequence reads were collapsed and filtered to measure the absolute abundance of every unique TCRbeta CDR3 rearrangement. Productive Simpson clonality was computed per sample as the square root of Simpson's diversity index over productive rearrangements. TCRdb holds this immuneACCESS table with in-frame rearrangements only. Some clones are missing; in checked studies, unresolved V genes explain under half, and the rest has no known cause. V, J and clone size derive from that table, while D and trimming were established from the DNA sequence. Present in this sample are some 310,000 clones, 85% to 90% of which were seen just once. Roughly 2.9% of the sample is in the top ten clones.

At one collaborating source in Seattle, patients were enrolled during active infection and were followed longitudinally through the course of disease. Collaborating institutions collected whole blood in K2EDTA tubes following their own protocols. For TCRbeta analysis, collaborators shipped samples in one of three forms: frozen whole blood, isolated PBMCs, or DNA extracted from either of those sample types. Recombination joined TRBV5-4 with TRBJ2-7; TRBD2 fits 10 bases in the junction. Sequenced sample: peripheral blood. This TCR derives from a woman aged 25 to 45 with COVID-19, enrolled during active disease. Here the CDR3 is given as CASSLAGTSDYEQYF. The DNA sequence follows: TGTGCCAGCAGCTTGGCCGGGACTAGCGACTACGAGCAGTACTTC.